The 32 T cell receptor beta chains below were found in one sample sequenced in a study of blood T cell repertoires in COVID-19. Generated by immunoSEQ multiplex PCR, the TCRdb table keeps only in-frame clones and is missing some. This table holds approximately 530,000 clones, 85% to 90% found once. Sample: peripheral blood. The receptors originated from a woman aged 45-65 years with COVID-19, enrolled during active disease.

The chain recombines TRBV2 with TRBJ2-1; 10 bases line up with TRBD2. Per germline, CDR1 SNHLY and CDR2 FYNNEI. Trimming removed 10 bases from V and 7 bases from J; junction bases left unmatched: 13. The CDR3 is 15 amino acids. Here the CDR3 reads CATQIAGGSWNEQFF. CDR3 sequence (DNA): TGTGCCACCCAAATAGCGGGGGGCTCTTGGAATGAGCAGTTCTTC.

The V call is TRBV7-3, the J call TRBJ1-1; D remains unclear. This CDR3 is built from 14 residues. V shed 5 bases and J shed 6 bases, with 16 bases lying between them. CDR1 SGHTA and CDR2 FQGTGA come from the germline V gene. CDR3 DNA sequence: TGTGCCAGCAGCCCTTCTCCCAGTATCCCTGAAGCTTTCTTT. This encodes CASSPSPSIPEAFF.

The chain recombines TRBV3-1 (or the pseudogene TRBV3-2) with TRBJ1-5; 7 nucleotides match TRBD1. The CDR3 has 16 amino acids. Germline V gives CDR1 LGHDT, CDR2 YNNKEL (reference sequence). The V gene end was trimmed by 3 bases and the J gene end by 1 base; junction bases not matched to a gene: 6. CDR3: CASSHSGGLSNQPQHF. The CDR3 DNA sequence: TGTGCCAGCAGCCATTCAGGGGGTCTGAGCAATCAGCCCCAGCATTTT.

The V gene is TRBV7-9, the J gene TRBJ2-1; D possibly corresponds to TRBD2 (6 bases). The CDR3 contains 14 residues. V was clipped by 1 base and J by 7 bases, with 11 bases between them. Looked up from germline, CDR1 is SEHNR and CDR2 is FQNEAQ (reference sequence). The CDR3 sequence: CASSLVGGWNEQFF. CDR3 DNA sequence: TGTGCCAGCAGCTTAGTGGGGGGTTGGAATGAGCAGTTCTTC.

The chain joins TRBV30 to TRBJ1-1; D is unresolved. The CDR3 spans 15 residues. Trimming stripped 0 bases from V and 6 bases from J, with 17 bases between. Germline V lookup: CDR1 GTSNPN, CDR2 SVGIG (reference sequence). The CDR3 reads CAWSVKLTGGAEAFF. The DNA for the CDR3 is TGTGCCTGGAGTGTAAAGTTAACGGGTGGCGCTGAAGCTTTCTTT.

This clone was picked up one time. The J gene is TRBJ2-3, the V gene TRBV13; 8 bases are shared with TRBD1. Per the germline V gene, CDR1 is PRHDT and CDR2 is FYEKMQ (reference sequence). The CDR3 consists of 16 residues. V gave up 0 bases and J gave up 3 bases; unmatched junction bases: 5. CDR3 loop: CASSLGRQGRTDTQYF. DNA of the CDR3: TGTGCCAGCAGCTTAGGTCGACAGGGGAGGACAGATACGCAGTATTTT.

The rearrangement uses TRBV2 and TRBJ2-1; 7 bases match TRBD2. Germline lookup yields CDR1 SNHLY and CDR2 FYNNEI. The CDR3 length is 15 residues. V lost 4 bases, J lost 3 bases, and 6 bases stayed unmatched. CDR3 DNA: TGTGCCAGCAGTGCGCCGGGACTACACTACAATGAGCAGTTCTTC. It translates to CASSAPGLHYNEQFF. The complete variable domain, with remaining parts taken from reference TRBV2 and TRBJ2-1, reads EPEVTQTPSHQVTQMGQEVILRCVPISNHLYFYWYRQILGQKVEFLVSFYNNEISEKSEIFDDQFSVERPDGSNFTLKIRSTKLEDSAMYFCASSAPGLHYNEQFFGPGTRLTVL.

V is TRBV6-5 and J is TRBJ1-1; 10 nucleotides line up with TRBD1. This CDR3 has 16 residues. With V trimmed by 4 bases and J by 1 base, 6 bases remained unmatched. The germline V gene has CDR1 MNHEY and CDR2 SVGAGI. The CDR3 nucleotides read TGTGCCAGCAGTTCCCGGGACAGGGGACCGAACACTGAAGCTTTCTTT. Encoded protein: CASSSRDRGPNTEAFF.

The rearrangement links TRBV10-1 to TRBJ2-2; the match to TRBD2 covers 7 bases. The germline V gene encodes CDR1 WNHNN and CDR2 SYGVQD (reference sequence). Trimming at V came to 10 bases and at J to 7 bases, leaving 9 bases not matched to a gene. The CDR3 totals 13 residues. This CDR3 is CATNRGVGGELFF. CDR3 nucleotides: TGCGCCACGAATCGGGGGGTCGGCGGGGAGCTGTTTTTT.

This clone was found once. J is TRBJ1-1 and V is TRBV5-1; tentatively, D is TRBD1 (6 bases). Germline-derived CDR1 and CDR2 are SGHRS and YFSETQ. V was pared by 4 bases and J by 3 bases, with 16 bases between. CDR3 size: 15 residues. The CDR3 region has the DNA TGCGCCAGCAGCGCCCGACAGGCCGGGGACACTGAAGCTTTCTTT. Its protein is CASSARQAGDTEAFF.

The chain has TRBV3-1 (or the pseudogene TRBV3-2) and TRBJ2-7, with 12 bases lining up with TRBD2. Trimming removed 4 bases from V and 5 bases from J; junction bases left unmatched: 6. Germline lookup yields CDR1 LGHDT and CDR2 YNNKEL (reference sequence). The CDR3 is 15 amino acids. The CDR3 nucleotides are TGTGCCAGCAGCCCCCTAGCGGGGGGGATCGACGAGCAGTACTTC. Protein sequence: CASSPLAGGIDEQYF.

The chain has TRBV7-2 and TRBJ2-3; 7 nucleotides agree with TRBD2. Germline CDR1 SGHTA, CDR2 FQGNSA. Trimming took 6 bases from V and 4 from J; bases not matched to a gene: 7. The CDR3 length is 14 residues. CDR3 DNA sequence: TGTGCCAGCAGTCAAGGGAGGGTCCCAGATACGCAGTATTTT. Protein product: CASSQGRVPDTQYF.

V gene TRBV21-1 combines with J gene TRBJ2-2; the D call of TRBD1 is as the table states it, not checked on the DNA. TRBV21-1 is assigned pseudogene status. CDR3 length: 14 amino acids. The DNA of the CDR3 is TGTGCCAGCAGCAATAAACAGGGCGGCGGGGAGCTGTTTTTT. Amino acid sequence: CASSNKQGGGELFF.

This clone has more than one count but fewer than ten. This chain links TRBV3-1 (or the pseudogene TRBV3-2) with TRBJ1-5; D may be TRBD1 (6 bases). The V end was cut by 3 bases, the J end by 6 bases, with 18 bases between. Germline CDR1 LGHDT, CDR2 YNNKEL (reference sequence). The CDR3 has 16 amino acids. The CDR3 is CASSHGTGLGGQPQHF. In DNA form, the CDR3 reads TGTGCCAGCAGCCACGGTACAGGGTTAGGTGGTCAGCCCCAGCATTTT.

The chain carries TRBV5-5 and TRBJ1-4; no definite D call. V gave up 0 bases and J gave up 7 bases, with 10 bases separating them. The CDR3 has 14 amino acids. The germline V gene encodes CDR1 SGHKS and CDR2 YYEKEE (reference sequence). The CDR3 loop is CASSLGFSREKLFF. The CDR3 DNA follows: TGTGCCAGCAGCTTGGGGTTTTCGCGTGAAAAACTGTTTTTT.

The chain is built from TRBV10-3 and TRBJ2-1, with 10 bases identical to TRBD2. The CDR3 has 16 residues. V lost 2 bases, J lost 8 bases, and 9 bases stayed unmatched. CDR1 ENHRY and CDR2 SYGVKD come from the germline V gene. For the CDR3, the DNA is TGTGCCATCAGTGAGACCCAGGGACTAGCGTCTTATGAGCAGTTCTTC. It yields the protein CAISETQGLASYEQFF.

CDR3 in amino acids: CASSPWDRIATNEKLFF. The DNA of the CDR3 is TGTGCCAGCAGCCCCTGGGACAGGATCGCAACTAATGAAAAACTGTTTTTT. The chain uses TRBV7-9 and TRBJ1-4; 8 nucleotides align to TRBD1. Germline CDR1 SEHNR, CDR2 FQNEAQ (reference sequence). The ends lost 5 bases at V and 0 bases at J; junction bases unmatched: 8. This CDR3 has 17 residues. The full variable domain, its missing parts supplied by reference TRBV7-9 and TRBJ1-4, is DTGVSQNPRHKITKRGQNVTFRCDPISEHNRLYWYRQTLGQGPEFLTYFQNEAQLEKSRLLSDRFSAERPKGSFSTLEIQRTEQGDSAMYLCASSPWDRIATNEKLFFGSGTQLSVL.

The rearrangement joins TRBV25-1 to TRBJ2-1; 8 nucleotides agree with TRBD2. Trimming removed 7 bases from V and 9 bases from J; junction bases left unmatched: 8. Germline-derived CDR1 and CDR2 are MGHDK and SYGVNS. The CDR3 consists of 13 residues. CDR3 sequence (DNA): TGTGCCAGCACGGGGGGGCCAGGGAGTGAGCAGTTCTTC. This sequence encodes CASTGGPGSEQFF.

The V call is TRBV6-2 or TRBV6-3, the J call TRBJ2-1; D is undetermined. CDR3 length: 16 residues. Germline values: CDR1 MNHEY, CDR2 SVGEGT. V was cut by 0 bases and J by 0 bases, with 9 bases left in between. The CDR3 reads CASSYSGRNSYNEQFF. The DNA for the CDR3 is TGTGCCAGCAGTTACTCGGGCCGGAACTCCTACAATGAGCAGTTCTTC.

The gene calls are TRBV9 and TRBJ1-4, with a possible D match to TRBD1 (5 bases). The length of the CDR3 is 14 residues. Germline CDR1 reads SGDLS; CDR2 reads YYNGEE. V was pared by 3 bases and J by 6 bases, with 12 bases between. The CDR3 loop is CASSAQGGHEKLFF. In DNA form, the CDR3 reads TGTGCCAGCAGCGCCCAGGGTGGACATGAAAAACTGTTTTTT. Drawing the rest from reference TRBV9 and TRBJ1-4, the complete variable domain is DSGVTQTPKHLITATGQRVTLRCSPRSGDLSVYWYQQSLDQGLQFLIQYYNGEERAKGNILERFSAQQFPDLHSELNLSSLELGDSALYFCASSAQGGHEKLFFGSGTQLSVL.

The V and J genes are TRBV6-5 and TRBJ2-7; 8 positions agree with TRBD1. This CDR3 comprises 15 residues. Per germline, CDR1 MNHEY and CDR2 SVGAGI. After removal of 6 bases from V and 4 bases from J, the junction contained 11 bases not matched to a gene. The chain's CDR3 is CASSRGIGQGYEQYF. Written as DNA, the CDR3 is TGTGCCAGCAGCCGGGGTATAGGACAGGGTTACGAGCAGTACTTC.

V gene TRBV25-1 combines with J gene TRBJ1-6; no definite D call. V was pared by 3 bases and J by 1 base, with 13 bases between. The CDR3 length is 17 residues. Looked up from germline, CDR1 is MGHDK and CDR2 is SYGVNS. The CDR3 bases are TGTGCCAGCAGTGAGTCGGGGAGGCGGTCCTATAATTCACCCCTCCACTTT. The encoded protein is CASSESGRRSYNSPLHF.

CDR3 DNA: TGTGCCAGTAGTGGACAGATTAACACTGAAGCTTTCTTT. It yields the protein CASSGQINTEAFF. This chain joins TRBV19 and TRBJ1-1; weak D call: TRBD1 (6 bases). The ends were cut back, 5 bases at V and 2 bases at J, with 9 bases in the middle. The CDR3 has 13 amino acids. Germline CDR1 reads LNHDA; CDR2 reads SQIVND (reference sequence).

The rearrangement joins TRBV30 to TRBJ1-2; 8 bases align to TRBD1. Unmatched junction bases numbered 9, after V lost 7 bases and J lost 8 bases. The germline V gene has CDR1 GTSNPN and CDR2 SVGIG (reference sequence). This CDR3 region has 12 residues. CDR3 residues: CAFQGQEEGYTF. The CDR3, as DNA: TGTGCCTTCCAGGGACAGGAGGAGGGCTACACCTTC.

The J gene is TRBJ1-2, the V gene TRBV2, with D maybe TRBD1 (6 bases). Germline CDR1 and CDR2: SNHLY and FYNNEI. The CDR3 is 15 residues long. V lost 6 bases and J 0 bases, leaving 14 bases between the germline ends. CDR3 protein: CASSLDRGTNYGYTF. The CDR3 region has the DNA TGTGCCAGCAGCCTGGACAGAGGTACTAACTATGGCTACACCTTC. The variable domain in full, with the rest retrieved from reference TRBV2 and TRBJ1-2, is EPEVTQTPSHQVTQMGQEVILRCVPISNHLYFYWYRQILGQKVEFLVSFYNNEISEKSEIFDDQFSVERPDGSNFTLKIRSTKLEDSAMYFCASSLDRGTNYGYTFGSGTRLTVV.

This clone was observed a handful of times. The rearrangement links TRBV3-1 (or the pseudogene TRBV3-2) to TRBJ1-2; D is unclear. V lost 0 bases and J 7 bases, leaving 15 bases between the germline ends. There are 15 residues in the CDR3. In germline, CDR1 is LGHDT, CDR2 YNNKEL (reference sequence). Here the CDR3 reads CASSQDLVGRLGYTF. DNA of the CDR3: TGTGCCAGCAGCCAAGATCTAGTAGGTCGACTTGGCTACACCTTC.

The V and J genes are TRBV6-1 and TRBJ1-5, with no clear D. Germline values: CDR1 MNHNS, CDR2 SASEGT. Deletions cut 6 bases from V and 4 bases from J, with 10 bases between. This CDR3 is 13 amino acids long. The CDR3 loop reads CASSLRVNQPQHF. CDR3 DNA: TGTGCCAGCAGCCTTCGGGTTAATCAGCCCCAGCATTTT.

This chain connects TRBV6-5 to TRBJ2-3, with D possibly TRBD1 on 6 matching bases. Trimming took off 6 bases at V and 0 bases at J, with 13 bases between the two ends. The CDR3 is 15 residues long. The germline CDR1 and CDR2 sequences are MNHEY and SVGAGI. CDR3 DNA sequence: TGTGCCAGCAGCGCCAGGACAGTTAGCACAGATACGCAGTATTTT. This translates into CASSARTVSTDTQYF.

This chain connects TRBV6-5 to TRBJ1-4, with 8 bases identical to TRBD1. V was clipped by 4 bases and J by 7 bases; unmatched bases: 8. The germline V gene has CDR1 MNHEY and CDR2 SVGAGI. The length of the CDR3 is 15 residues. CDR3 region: CASSFYRGRTEKLFF. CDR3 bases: TGTGCCAGCAGTTTTTACAGGGGGAGGACTGAAAAACTGTTTTTT.

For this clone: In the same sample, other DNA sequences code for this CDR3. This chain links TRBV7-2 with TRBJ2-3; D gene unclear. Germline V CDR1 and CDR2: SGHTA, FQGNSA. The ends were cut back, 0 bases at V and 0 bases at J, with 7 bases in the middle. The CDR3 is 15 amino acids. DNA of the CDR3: TGTGCCAGCAGCTTAGCGGCCTCTAGCACAGATACGCAGTATTTT. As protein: CASSLAASSTDTQYF.

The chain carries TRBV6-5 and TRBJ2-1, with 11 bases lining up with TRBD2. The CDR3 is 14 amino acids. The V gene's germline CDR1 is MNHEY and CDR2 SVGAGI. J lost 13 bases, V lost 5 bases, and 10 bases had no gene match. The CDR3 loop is CASSPGLAVSFQFF. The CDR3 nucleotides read TGTGCCAGCAGTCCGGGACTAGCGGTAAGCTTCCAGTTCTTC.

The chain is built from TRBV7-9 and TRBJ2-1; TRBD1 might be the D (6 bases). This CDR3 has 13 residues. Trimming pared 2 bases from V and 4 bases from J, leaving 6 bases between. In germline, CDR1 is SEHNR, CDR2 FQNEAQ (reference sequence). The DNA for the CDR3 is TGTGCCAGCAGCTTAAGGGGGTACAATGAGCAGTTCTTC. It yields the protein CASSLRGYNEQFF.